This TCR beta chain was captured in a study of control samples from healthy donors and cancer patients. The germline V gene encodes CDR1 SGHRS and CDR2 YFSETQ. This CDR3 has 14 residues. The V end was cut by 6 bases, the J end by 0 bases, with 10 bases between. Profiling relied on immunoSEQ multiplex PCR, and the TCRdb table lists in-frame clones only, not all of them. The data hold roughly 45,000 clones, with just over 85% observed a single time. This clone has just a few counts. The clonotype originates from a woman aged 45 to 65 with lung cancer. V usage is TRBV5-1 and J usage is TRBJ2-1; tentatively, D is TRBD2 (6 bases). Specimen: PBMCs. CDR3 protein: CASKEGSSYNEQFF. CDR3 sequence (DNA): TGCGCCAGCAAGGAGGGTAGCTCCTACAATGAGCAGTTCTTC.